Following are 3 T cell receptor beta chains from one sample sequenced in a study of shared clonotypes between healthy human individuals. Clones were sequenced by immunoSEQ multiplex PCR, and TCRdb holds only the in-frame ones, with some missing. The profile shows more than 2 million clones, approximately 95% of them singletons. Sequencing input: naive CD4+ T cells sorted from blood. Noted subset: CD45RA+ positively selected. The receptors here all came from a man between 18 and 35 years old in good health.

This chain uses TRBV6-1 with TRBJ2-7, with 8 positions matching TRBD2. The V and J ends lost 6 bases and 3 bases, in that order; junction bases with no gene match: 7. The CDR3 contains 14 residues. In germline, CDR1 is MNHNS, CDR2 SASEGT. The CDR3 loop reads CASRRLAGFYEQYF. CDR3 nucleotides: TGTGCCAGCAGGAGATTAGCGGGGTTCTACGAGCAGTACTTC.

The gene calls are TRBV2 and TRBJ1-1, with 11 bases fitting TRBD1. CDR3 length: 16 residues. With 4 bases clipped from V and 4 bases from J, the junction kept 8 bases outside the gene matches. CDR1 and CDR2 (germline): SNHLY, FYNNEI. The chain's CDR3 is CASSVGQGAGSTEAFF. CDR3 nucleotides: TGTGCCAGCAGTGTCGGACAGGGGGCAGGGAGCACTGAAGCTTTCTTT.

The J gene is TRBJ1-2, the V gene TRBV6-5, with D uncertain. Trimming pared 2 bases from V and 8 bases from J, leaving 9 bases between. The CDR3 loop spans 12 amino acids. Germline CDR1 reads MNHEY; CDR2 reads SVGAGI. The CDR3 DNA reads TGTGCCAGCAGTTACAGGGTTGGGGGCTACACCTTC. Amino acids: CASSYRVGGYTF.